Each of the 12 T cell receptor beta chains below was sequenced from the same sample in a study of identical twins. One entry per CDR3 protein, called by TCRdb with MiXCR from the 5' RACE reads. Of 200,000 to 250,000 distinct CDR3 sequences listed, 7.5% are singletons. This sample also appeared in a second study, on yellow fever vaccine responses in identical twins.

Sequencing was done on a sample of memory (CD45RO+) T cells sorted from blood. The receptor set was obtained from a woman aged 18-30 years in good health.

This clonotype was seen many times. The CDR3 DNA is TGTGCCACCAGTGAGACAGGGGCGGGGACCGGGGAGCTGTTTTTT. The encoded protein is CATSETGAGTGELFF. V and J are TRBV24-1 and TRBJ2-2; TRBD1 matches at 8 bases. V trimming: 4 bases; J trimming: 5 bases; junction bases outside the gene matches: 5. The CDR3 runs 15 residues. Germline-derived CDR1 and CDR2 are KGHDR and SFDVKD.

The rearrangement uses TRBV7-2 and TRBJ1-1; D unresolved. The ends were cut back, 5 bases at V and 3 bases at J, with 19 bases in the middle. The CDR3 has 16 residues. Germline loops: CDR1 SGHTA, CDR2 FQGNSA. The CDR3 region has the DNA TGTGCCAGCAGCACGAGAGGTATAGGAGGTCACACTGAAGCTTTCTTT. Translated: CASSTRGIGGHTEAFF.

This clonotype has at least ten counts. The rearrangement uses TRBV29-1 and TRBJ1-4, with D unresolved. Germline V gene sequence: CDR1 SQVTM, CDR2 ANQGSEA. V lost 7 bases, J lost 4 bases, and 10 bases lay in between. This CDR3 is 12 amino acids long. This CDR3 reads CSAGAVNEKLFF. In DNA form, the CDR3 reads TGCAGCGCCGGCGCAGTTAATGAAAAACTGTTTTTT.

This clonotype came up a few times. V gene TRBV29-1 combines with J gene TRBJ2-2; TRBD1 is a possible D gene (6 bases). Germline V lookup: CDR1 SQVTM, CDR2 ANQGSEA. The CDR3 loop spans 20 amino acids. V lost 0 bases, J lost 3 bases, and 26 bases lay in between. In DNA form, the CDR3 reads TGCAGCGTTGAAGATCGACAGGTGAAGGGCAACCTCAAACACACCGGGGAGCTGTTTTTT. This translates into CSVEDRQVKGNLKHTGELFF.

The chain has TRBV3-1 and TRBJ2-3; D is ambiguous. There are 12 residues in the CDR3. The germline CDR1 and CDR2 sequences are LGHDT and YNNKEL (reference sequence). V shed 5 bases and J shed 10 bases, with 13 bases lying between them. DNA for the CDR3: TGTGCCAGCAGCTCGACACGTTTGGCGCAGTATTTT. Its translation: CASSSTRLAQYF.

This clonotype was seen repeatedly, ten times or more. The chain recombines TRBV28 with TRBJ1-4; D gene uncertain. The V and J ends lost 2 bases and 0 bases respectively, with 10 bases between them. The CDR3 consists of 16 residues. Germline loops: CDR1 MDHEN, CDR2 SYDVKM. For the CDR3, the DNA is TGTGCCAGCAGTTTAAGTTTAACTACAACTAATGAAAAACTGTTTTTT. Amino acid sequence: CASSLSLTTTNEKLFF. Full variable domain (remainder filled in from reference TRBV28 and TRBJ1-4): DVKVTQSSRYLVKRTGEKVFLECVQDMDHENMFWYRQDPGLGLRLIYFSYDVKMKEKGDIPEGYSVSREKKERFSLILESASTNQTSMYLCASSLSLTTTNEKLFFGSGTQLSVL.

The table lists this clonotype with many counts. This chain connects TRBV28 to TRBJ2-1; 7 bases fit TRBD2. With V trimmed by 2 bases and J by 4 bases, 5 bases remained unmatched. In germline, CDR1 is MDHEN, CDR2 SYDVKM. The CDR3 contains 15 residues. The CDR3 spells CASSLALAAYNEQFF. DNA for the CDR3: TGTGCCAGCAGTTTAGCGCTAGCGGCATACAATGAGCAGTTCTTC.

The genes are TRBV7-2 and TRBJ2-1, with 8 bases aligning to TRBD2. V shed 0 bases, J shed 4 bases, and the junction held 8 bases outside the gene matches. Germline loops: CDR1 SGHTA, CDR2 FQGNSA. The CDR3 is made up of 17 amino acids. CDR3 sequence reads: CASSLAGLAGHYNEQFF. The CDR3 bases are TGTGCCAGCAGCTTAGCGGGCCTAGCGGGCCATTACAATGAGCAGTTCTTC.

This clonotype has at least ten counts. The chain couples TRBV19 to TRBJ2-2; D might be TRBD1 or TRBD2, each matching 5 bases. CDR3 length: 12 residues. Germline loops: CDR1 LNHDA, CDR2 SQIVND (reference sequence). V was clipped by 5 bases and J by 7 bases, with 8 bases between them. The CDR3 DNA is TGTGCCAGTAGTGAGGGGATCGGGGAGCTGTTTTTT. The encoded protein is CASSEGIGELFF.

At least ten counts were recorded for this clonotype. The genes are TRBV24-1 and TRBJ2-5, with TRBD2 matching over 9 bases. Germline loops: CDR1 KGHDR, CDR2 SFDVKD. The CDR3 has 15 amino acids. Trimming at V came to 5 bases and at J to 4 bases, leaving 7 bases not matched to a gene. The CDR3 coding sequence is TGTGCCACCAGTGGGAAGACTAGCGGAATAGAGACCCAGTACTTC. It yields the protein CATSGKTSGIETQYF.

The chain is built from TRBV19 and TRBJ1-2; maybe TRBD1 (5 bases). The germline V and J ends were trimmed by 5 bases and 2 bases, with 18 bases remaining between them. Per the germline V gene, CDR1 is LNHDA and CDR2 is SQIVND (reference sequence). The CDR3 runs to 16 residues. DNA of the CDR3: TGTGCCAGTAGTCCTATCGAGTCGGGACTCAACTATGGCTACACCTTC. This codes for CASSPIESGLNYGYTF.

This clonotype appeared a few times. This sequence joins TRBV7-2 and TRBJ2-3; D tentatively reads TRBD1 or TRBD2 (5 bases each). Per germline, CDR1 SGHTA and CDR2 FQGNSA. This CDR3 is built from 16 residues. Trimming removed 5 bases from V and 4 bases from J, with 19 bases in between. CDR3 sequence reads: CASSISGGLGADTQYF. The CDR3 DNA is TGTGCCAGCAGCATAAGCGGCGGGTTGGGGGCAGATACGCAGTATTTT.